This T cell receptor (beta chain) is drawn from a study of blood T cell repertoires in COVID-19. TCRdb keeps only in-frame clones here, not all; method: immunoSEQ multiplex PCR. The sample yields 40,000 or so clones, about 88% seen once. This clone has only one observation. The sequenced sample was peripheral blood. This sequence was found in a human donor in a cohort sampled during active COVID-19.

This CDR3 is CASSLPVLSGNTIYF. For the CDR3, the DNA is TGTGCCAGCAGCTTACCCGTCCTCTCTGGAAACACCATATATTTT. The chain joins TRBV7-9 to TRBJ1-3; no definite D call. The germline CDR1 and CDR2 sequences are SEHNR and FQNEAQ (reference sequence). Trimming removed 2 bases at V and 0 bases at J, with 8 bases between. This CDR3 has 15 residues.